This TCR beta chain was retrieved from a study of blood T cell repertoires in COVID-19. How the authors handled the data: Quantification of nucleated cells was approximated via reference gene primer amplification. Profiled with immunoSEQ multiplex PCR; TCRdb holds only in-frame clones, not every one. For V, J and clone size, that table is used; D and trimming come from the DNA. The data show roughly 85,000 clones, with about nine tenths seen just once and 25% to 30% held by the top ten. Trimming cost V 3 bases and J 4 bases, with 9 bases left between them. CDR1 is MGHDK, CDR2 SYGVNS, per germline. CDR3 length: 13 residues.

Sequenced material: peripheral blood. The TCR comes from a man aged 50 to 60 with active or convalescent COVID-19. This chain connects TRBV25-1 to TRBJ1-1; D possibly corresponds to TRBD1 (6 bases). This CDR3 is CASSEGGATEAFF. The CDR3 region has the DNA TGTGCCAGCAGTGAGGGGGGGGCCACTGAAGCTTTCTTT.